The entry that follows covers one T cell receptor beta chain sequence. Its antigen remains unknown. CDR3 length: 13 residues. CDR1 is MNHNS and CDR2 is SASEGT in the germline V gene. V dropped 11 bases and J dropped 4 bases, with 18 bases sitting between them. This sample was taken from a study of cytomegalovirus exposure and HLA in healthy donors. It was with 60 Vbeta and 13 Jbeta primers that the PCR ran. Measured with immunoSEQ multiplex PCR; TCRdb has only the in-frame clones, and not every one. Here the sample spans about 190,000 clones, about nine tenths being singletons. Points from the study as a whole: A list of approximately 160 TCR beta chains associated with cytomegalovirus was given. Likely technical artifact: a cluster of highly shared sequence variants. Earlier analysis yielded a pattern in which most TCR beta V segments were productive about 90% or about 30% of the time. Accurate prediction of HLA-A and HLA-B alleles (for most subjects) was reportedly achieved from TCR beta sequences.

The J gene is TRBJ2-7, the V gene TRBV6-1, with D perhaps matching TRBD1 (5 bases). The sequenced material came from PBMCs. This receptor was taken from a boy younger than 10 in good health and CMV-seronegative. CDR3 region: CAGRQPIKYEQYF. CDR3 sequence (DNA): TGTGCCGGACGACAGCCGATTAAATACGAGCAGTACTTC.